This T cell receptor beta chain comes out of a study of blood T cell repertoires in COVID-19 (TCRdb year 2020). About the study as a whole: The collaborator samples originated in the United States, Italy and Spain and spanned the acute and convalescent phases of COVID-19. The dataset comprised deeply sampled blood TCRbeta repertoires from subjects exposed to, actively infected with, or recovered from COVID-19. A freely available public database, intended as a resource for researchers studying the immune response to SARS-CoV-2, is where the repertoires were released. The samples were drawn from the first 160 participants of the ongoing ImmuneRACE study and from about 1,200 subjects provided by 6 global collaborators. A de-identified subject ID, COVID-19 status, age in years and sex were almost always included in the sample metadata. The material from the prospective study consisted of cDNA or gDNA derived from T cells, B-cell-depleted T cells, or PBMCs. Where available, HLA class I and class II types were taken from metadata supplied by the sample provider and were not determined by assay-based typing.

On the study overall, not on this receptor specifically: How much clinical and demographic metadata was included differed by source and by participant, and the metadata was provided uncurated.

The junction carries 8 bases between V and J, which are trimmed by 1 base and 4 bases respectively. Its CDR3 holds 15 amino acids, cysteine through phenylalanine. The DNA shown is the 45-base CDR3, in frame from base 1. The germline V gene provides CDR1 LGHNA and CDR2 YSLEER. The immunoSEQ Assay, a bias-controlled multiplex PCR, was used to amplify TCRbeta CDR3 regions from genomic DNA. In the original analysis: Within the assay, amplification of reference gene primers was used to estimate how many nucleated cells each sample contained. To quantify the absolute abundance of each unique TCRbeta CDR3 rearrangement, sequence reads were collapsed and filtered. Productive Simpson clonality was computed per sample as the square root of Simpson's diversity index over productive rearrangements. The clones in this table, taken by TCRdb from immuneACCESS, are in-frame only. Not every clone is retained; where verified, under half of the shortfall comes from an unresolved V gene, and the cause of the rest is unknown. V, J and clone size reflect that table, while D and trimming were determined from the DNA. The sample yields about 160,000 clones; more than 75% were counted once. 6.6% of the sample is taken by the ten largest.

A word on this clone: The antigen it recognizes is unknown. No quality values exist for individual bases; no much larger clone is one base distant.

Participants in the prospective study were aged roughly 18 to 100 years, lived in more than 20 United States geographic areas, and enrolled through a virtual design. In the prospective study, cohorts were assigned on the basis of participant-reported clinical history obtained from a screening survey and a study questionnaire. Recovered participants in ImmuneRACE Cohort 3 were defined as having two consecutive negative NP/OP PCR tests, clearance from a healthcare professional, or resolution of symptoms. Mobile phlebotomists in the prospective study collected whole blood, serum and a nasopharyngeal or oropharyngeal swab from every participant. Additional blood draws and questionnaires over a 2-month period could optionally be provided by prospective study participants. Before DNA extraction, blood samples from the prospective study were shipped at room temperature or frozen.

The TCR originated in a woman aged 45-65 years who had recovered from COVID-19. The chain employs TRBV4-3 and TRBJ2-6; TRBD2 is perhaps the D gene, given 5 matching bases. The sample consisted of PBMCs or T cells enriched from blood (not recorded which). The CDR3 region has the sequence CASSQGGLGANVLTF. The sequenced DNA: TGCGCCAGCAGCCAAGGCGGGTTGGGGGCCAACGTCCTGACTTTC.